This T cell receptor beta chain was retrieved from a study of blood T cell repertoires in COVID-19. Study context: Donors in the United States, Italy and Spain gave samples during acute or convalescent COVID-19. The analysed material was cDNA or gDNA that came from T cells, B-cell-depleted T cells, or PBMCs.

Authors' analysis steps: Amplification from reference gene primers served as the basis for estimated nucleated cell counts. TCRdb's table, derived via immunoSEQ multiplex PCR, lists solely in-frame clones and lacks some. V and J calls and clone size come straight from that table; D and trimming were deduced from the DNA. The table lists 60,000 to 75,000 clones, roughly 87% of them singletons. The CDR3 consists of 17 residues. Trimming at V came to 5 bases and at J to 6 bases, leaving 11 bases not matched to a gene. Germline V CDR1 and CDR2: SGHTA, FQGNSA. J is TRBJ2-2 and V is TRBV7-2; TRBD2 agrees at 11 bases. Sequencing was done on a sample of peripheral blood. This sequence was found in a man aged 50-59 years with active COVID-19. The CDR3 region is CASSPRSSSGRPGELFF. The CDR3 DNA follows: TGTGCCAGCAGCCCCCGTTCTTCTAGCGGGAGGCCCGGGGAGCTGTTTTTT.